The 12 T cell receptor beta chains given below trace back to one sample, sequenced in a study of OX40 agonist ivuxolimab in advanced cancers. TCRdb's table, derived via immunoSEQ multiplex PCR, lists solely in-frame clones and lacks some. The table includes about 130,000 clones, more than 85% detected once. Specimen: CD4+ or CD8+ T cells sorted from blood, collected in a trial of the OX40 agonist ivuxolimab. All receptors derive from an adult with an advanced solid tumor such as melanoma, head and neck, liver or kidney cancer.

CDR3 residues: CASSSAQGAPYGYTF. CDR3 DNA sequence: TGTGCCAGCAGTTCAGCCCAGGGGGCCCCGTATGGCTACACCTTC. The chain recombines TRBV28 with TRBJ1-2, with 8 nucleotides matching TRBD1. The germline V gene encodes CDR1 MDHEN and CDR2 SYDVKM. The CDR3 length is 15 residues. J was trimmed by 5 bases and V by 4 bases; bases with no gene match: 9.

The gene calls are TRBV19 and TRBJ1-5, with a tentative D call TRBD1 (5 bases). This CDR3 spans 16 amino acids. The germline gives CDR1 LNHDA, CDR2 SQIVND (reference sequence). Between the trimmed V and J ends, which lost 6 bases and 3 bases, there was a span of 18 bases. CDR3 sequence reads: CASSKRQPNYNQPQHF. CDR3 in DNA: TGTGCCAGTAGCAAGCGACAGCCTAATTACAATCAGCCCCAGCATTTT. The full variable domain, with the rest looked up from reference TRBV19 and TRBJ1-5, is DGGITQSPKYLFRKEGQNVTLSCEQNLNHDAMYWYRQDPGQGLRLIYYSQIVNDFQKGDIAEGYSVSREKKESFPLTVTSAQKNPTAFYLCASSKRQPNYNQPQHFGDGTRLSIL.

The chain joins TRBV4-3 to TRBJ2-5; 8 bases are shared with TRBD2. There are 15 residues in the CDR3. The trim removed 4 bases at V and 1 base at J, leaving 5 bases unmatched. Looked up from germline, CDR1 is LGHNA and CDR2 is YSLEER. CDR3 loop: CASSLPGGGQETQYF. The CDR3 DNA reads TGCGCCAGCAGCCTCCCGGGGGGGGGCCAAGAGACCCAGTACTTC.

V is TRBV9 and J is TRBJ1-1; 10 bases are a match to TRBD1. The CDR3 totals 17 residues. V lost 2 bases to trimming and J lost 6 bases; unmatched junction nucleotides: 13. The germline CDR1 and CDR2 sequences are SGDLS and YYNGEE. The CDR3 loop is CASSVTDRGHRMAEAFF. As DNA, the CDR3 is TGTGCCAGCAGCGTCACCGACAGGGGGCATAGGATGGCTGAAGCTTTCTTT.

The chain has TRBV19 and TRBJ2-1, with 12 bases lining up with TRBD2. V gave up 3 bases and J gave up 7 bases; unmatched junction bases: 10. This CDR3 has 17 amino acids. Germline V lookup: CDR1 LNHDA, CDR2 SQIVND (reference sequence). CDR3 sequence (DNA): TGTGCCAGTAGTATGCTCCTAGCGGGAGGGCCGGGGAATGAGCAGTTCTTC. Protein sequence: CASSMLLAGGPGNEQFF.

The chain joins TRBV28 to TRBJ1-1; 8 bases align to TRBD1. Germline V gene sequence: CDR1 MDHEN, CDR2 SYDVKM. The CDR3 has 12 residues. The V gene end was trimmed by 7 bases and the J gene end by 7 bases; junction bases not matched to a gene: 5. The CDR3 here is CASTGQGIEAFF. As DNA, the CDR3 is TGTGCCAGCACAGGACAGGGAATTGAAGCTTTCTTT. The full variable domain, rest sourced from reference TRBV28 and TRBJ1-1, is DVKVTQSSRYLVKRTGEKVFLECVQDMDHENMFWYRQDPGLGLRLIYFSYDVKMKEKGDIPEGYSVSREKKERFSLILESASTNQTSMYLCASTGQGIEAFFGQGTRLTVV.

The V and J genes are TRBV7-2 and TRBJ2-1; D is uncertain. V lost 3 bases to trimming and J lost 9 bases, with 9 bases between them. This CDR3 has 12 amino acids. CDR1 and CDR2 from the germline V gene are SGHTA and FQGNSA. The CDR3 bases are TGTGCCAGCAGCTTCCGGGCCCGTGAGCAGTTCTTC. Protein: CASSFRAREQFF.

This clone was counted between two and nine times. The CDR3 loop is CASSWFSGNQPQHF. Here the CDR3 DNA reads TGTGCCAGCAGTTGGTTCTCGGGGAACCAGCCCCAGCATTTT. This rearrangement joins TRBV28 to TRBJ1-5; D call uncertain. Looked up from germline, CDR1 is MDHEN and CDR2 is SYDVKM. The CDR3 loop spans 14 amino acids. Deletions cut 4 bases from V and 7 bases from J, with 14 bases between.

The CDR3 DNA sequence: TGTGCCAGCAGCCAAGAGAAGCAGGGTAGTGGGACCCAGTACTTC. Its protein product is CASSQEKQGSGTQYF. The chain is built from TRBV4-2 and TRBJ2-5; a possible D gene is TRBD1 (5 bases). Germline CDR1 and CDR2: LGHNA and YNFKEQ. Trimming took off 0 bases at V and 7 bases at J, with 15 bases between the two ends. The CDR3 runs to 15 residues.

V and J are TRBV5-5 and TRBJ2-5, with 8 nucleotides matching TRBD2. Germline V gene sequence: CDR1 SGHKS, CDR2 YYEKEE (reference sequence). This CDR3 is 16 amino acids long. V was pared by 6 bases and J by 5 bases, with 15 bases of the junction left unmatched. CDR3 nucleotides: TGTGCCAGCAACCCCCGGGGTAACCCGGGAGGGGAGACCCAGTACTTC. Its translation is CASNPRGNPGGETQYF.

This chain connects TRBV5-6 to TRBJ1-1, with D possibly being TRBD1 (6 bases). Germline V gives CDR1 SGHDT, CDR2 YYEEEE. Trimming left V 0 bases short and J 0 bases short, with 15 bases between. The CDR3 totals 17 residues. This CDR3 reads CASSLERGGRMNTEAFF. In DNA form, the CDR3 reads TGTGCCAGCAGCTTGGAGAGGGGGGGCAGGATGAACACTGAAGCTTTCTTT.

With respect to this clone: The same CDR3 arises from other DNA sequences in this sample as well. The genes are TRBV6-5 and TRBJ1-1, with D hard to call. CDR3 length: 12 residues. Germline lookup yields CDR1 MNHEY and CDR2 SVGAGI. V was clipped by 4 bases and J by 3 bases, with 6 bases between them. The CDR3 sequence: CASSSGYTEAFF. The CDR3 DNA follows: TGTGCCAGCAGTTCCGGTTACACTGAAGCTTTCTTT.